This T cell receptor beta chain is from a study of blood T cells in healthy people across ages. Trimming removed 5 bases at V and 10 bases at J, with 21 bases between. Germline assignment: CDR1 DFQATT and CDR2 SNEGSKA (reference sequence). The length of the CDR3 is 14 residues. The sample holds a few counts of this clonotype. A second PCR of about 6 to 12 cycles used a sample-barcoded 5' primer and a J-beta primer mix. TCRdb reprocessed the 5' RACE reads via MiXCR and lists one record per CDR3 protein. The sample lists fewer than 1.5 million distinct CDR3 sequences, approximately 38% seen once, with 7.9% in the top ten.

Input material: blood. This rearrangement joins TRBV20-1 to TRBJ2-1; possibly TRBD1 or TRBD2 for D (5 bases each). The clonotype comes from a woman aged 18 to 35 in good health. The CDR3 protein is CSALNRDPLREQFF. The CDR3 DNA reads TGCAGTGCTCTGAACCGGGACCCTCTGAGGGAGCAGTTCTTC.